These T cell receptor beta chains were read from a single sample in a study of CDR3 diversity in severe acne. TCRdb processed the PCR reads anew with MiXCR; each CDR3 protein has one entry. The profile shows tens of thousands of distinct CDR3 sequences, 51% of them singletons. Material for sequencing was blood. The receptors here all came from a male donor in good health, without acne. CDR3s leave out the opening cysteine and the closing phenylalanine or tryptophan. The order of the fields is V gene, J gene, clone size, CDR3 protein. For some rows the clone size is stated as once, few or many, or as a class when expanded; others skip it.

TRBV7-9,TRBJ1-5,once,ASSQVRDNQPQH
TRBV4-1,TRBJ2-5,few,ASSQAYRETQY
TRBV5-1,TRBJ1-2,-,ASTDRGGGYT
TRBV7-9,TRBJ1-4,-,ASSVQGARSEKLF
TRBV7-2,TRBJ2-7,few,ASSGISGSSYEQY
TRBV20-1,TRBJ1-1,-,SAREGPPQGPAF
TRBV10-1,TRBJ1-1,many,ASSDRDRGRTEAF
TRBV24-1,TRBJ1-2,few,ATSEGQAYGYT
TRBV5-6,TRBJ1-2,many,ASSLWTADRGYT
TRBV19,TRBJ2-5,many,ASSIAGGETQY
TRBV10-1,TRBJ2-5,many,ASSESLGLAAETQY